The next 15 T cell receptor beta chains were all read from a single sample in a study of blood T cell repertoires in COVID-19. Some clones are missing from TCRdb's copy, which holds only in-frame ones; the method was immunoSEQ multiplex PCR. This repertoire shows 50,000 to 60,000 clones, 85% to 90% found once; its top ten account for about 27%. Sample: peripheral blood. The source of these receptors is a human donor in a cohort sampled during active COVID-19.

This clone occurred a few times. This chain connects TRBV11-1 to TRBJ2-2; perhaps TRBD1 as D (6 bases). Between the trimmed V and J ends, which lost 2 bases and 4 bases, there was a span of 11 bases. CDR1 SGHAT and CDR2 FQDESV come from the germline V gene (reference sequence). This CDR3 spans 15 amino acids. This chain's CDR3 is CASSLTGTGTGELFF. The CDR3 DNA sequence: TGTGCCAGCAGCTTAACAGGGACGGGCACCGGGGAGCTGTTTTTT.

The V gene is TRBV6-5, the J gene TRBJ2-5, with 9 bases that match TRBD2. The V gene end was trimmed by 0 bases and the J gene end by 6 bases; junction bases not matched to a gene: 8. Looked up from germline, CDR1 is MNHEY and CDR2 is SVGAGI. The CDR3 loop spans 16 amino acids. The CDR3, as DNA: TGTGCCAGCAGTTACTCGTCCGCGGGAGGGTGGAAGACCCAGTACTTC. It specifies CASSYSSAGGWKTQYF.

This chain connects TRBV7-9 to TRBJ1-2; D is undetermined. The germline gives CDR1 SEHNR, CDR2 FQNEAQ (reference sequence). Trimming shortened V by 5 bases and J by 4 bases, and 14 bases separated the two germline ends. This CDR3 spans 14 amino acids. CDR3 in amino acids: CASSPEGVFYGYTF. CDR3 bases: TGTGCCAGCAGCCCCGAGGGCGTCTTCTATGGCTACACCTTC.

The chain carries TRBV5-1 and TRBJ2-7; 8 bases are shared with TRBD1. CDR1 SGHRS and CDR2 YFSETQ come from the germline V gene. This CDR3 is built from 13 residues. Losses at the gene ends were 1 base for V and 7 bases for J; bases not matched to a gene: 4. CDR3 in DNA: TGCGCCAGCAGCTTGACAGGGGGATCGGAGCAGTACTTC. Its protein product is CASSLTGGSEQYF.

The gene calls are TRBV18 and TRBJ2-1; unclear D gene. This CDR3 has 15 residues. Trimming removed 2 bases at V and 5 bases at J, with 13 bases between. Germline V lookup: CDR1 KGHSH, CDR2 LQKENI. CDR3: CASSPMPPRNNEQFF. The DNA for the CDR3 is TGTGCCAGCTCACCAATGCCTCCCAGAAACAATGAGCAGTTCTTC.

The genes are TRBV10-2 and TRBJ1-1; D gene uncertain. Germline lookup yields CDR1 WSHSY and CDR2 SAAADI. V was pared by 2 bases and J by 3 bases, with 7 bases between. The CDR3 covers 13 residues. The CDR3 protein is CASSEGRYTEAFF. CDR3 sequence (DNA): TGCGCCAGCAGTGAGGGCAGATACACTGAAGCTTTCTTT.

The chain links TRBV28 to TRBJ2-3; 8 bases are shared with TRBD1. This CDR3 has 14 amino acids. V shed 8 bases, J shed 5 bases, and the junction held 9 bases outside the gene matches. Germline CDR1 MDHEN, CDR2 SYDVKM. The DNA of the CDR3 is TGTGCCAGCGCCGGACAGGGAACGAAAGATACGCAGTATTTT. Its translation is CASAGQGTKDTQYF. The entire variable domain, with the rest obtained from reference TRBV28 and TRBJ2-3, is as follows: DVKVTQSSRYLVKRTGEKVFLECVQDMDHENMFWYRQDPGLGLRLIYFSYDVKMKEKGDIPEGYSVSREKKERFSLILESASTNQTSMYLCASAGQGTKDTQYFGPGTRLTVL.

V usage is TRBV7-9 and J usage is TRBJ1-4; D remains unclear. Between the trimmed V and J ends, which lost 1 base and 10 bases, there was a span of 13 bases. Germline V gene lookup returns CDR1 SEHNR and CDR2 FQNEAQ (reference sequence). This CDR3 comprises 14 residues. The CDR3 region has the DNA TGTGCCAGCAGCTTAGAAGGGAGAAACGTAAAACTGTTTTTT. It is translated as CASSLEGRNVKLFF.

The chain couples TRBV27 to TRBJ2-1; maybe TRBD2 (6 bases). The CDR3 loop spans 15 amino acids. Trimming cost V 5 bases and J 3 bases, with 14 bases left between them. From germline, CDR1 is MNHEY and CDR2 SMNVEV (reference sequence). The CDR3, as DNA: TGTGCCAGCAGTCCCGGGCCCGGGAGCTACAATGAGCAGTTCTTC. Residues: CASSPGPGSYNEQFF.

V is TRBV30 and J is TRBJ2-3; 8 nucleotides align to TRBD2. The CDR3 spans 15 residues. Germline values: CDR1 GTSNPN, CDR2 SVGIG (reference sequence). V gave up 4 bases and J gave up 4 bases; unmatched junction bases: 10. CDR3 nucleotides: TGTGCCTGGAAGACTAGCGAGAACGTCGCAGATACGCAGTATTTT. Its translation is CAWKTSENVADTQYF.

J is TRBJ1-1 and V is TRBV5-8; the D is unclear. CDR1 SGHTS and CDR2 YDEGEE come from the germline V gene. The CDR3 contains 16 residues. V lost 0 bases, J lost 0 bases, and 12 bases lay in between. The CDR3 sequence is CASSLAARRLNTEAFF. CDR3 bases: TGTGCCAGCAGCTTGGCCGCAAGGAGACTGAACACTGAAGCTTTCTTT.

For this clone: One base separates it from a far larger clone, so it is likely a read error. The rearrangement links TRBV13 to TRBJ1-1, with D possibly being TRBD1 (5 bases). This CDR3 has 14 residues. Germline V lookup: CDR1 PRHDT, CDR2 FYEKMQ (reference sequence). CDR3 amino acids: CASSLAGGYTVAFF. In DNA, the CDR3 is TGTGCCAGCAGCTTAGCTGGGGGGTACACTGTAGCTTTCTTT.

CDR3 sequence (DNA): TGTGCCAGCAGCAAATGGAGGGGCGATAATGAGCAGTTCTTC. As protein: CASSKWRGDNEQFF. The J gene is TRBJ2-1, the V gene TRBV28, with D perhaps matching TRBD2 (6 bases). Trimming pared 6 bases from V and 7 bases from J, leaving 16 bases between. Germline V CDR1 and CDR2: MDHEN, SYDVKM. This CDR3 has 14 amino acids. Together with reference TRBV28 and TRBJ2-1, the CDR3 gives the full variable domain: DVKVTQSSRYLVKRTGEKVFLECVQDMDHENMFWYRQDPGLGLRLIYFSYDVKMKEKGDIPEGYSVSREKKERFSLILESASTNQTSMYLCASSKWRGDNEQFFGPGTRLTVL.

The CDR3 DNA reads TGTGCCAGCAGCTTATCAGACAGTAGGAATTCACCCCTCCACTTT. Translation: CASSLSDSRNSPLHF. This chain joins TRBV11-2 and TRBJ1-6; tentatively, D is TRBD1 (5 bases). This CDR3 is built from 15 residues. V was clipped by 2 bases and J by 7 bases, with 12 bases between them. Looked up from germline, CDR1 is SGHAT and CDR2 is FQNNGV.

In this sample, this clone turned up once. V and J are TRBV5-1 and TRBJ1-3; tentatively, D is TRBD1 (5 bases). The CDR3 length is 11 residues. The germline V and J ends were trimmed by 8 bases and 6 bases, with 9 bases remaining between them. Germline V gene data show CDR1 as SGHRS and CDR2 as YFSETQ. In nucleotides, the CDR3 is TGCGCCAGACGCAGGGCAAACACCATATATTTT. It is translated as CARRRANTIYF.